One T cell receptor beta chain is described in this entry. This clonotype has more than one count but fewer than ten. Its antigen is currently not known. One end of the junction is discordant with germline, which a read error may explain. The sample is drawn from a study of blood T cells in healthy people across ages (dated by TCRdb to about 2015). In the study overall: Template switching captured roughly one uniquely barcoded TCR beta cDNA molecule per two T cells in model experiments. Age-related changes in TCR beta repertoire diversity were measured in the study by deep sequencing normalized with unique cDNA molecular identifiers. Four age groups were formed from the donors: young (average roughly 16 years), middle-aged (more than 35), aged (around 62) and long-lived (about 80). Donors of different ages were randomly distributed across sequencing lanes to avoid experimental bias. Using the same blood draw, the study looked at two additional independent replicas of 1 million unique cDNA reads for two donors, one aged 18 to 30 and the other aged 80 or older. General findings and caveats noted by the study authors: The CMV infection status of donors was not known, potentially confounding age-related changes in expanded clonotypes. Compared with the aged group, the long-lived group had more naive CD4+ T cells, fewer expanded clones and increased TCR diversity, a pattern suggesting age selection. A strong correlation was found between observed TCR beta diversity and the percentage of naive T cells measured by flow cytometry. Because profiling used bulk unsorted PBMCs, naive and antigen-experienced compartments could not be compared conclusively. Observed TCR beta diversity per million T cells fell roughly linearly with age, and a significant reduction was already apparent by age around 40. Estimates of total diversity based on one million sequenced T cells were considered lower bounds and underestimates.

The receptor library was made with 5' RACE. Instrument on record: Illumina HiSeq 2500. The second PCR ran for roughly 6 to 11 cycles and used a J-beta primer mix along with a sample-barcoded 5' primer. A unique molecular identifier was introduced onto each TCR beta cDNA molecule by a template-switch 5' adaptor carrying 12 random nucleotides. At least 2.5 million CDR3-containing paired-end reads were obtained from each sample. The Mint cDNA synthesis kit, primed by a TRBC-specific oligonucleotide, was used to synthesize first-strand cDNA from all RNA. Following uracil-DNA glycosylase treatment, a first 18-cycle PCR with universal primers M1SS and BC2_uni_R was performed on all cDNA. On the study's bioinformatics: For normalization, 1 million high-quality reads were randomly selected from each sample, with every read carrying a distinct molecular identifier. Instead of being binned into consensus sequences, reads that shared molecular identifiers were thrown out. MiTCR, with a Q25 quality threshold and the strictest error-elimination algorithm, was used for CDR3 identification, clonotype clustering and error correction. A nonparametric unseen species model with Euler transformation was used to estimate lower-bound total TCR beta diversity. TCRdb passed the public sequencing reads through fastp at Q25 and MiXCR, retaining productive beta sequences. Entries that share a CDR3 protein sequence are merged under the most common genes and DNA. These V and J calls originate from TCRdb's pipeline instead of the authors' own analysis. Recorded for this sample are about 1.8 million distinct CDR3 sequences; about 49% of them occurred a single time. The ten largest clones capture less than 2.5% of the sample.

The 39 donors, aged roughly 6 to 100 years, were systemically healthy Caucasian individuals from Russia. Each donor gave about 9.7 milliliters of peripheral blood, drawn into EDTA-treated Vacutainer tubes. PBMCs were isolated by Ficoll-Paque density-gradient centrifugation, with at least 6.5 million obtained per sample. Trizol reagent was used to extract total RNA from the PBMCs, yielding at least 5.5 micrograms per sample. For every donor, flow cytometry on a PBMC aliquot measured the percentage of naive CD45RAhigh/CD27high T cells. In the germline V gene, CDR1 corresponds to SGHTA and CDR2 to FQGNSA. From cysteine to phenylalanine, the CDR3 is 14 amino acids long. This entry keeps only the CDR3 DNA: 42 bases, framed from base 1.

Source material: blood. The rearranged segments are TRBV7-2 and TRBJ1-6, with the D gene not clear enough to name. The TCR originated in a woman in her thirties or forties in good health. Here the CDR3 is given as CASSLGGYSSPLHF. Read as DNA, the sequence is TGTGCCAGCAGCTTAGGGGGATATAGTTCACCCCTCCACTTT.